Sequencing of this TCR beta chain was carried out in a study of shared clonotypes between healthy human individuals. At the level of the study: Researchers assigned three CD4 naive, three CD4 memory, two CD8 naive and one CD8 memory plate to each donor.

Generated by immunoSEQ multiplex PCR, the TCRdb table keeps only in-frame clones and is missing some. The sample records around 2,000,000 clones, about 95% being singletons. General study findings and limits: Sampling covered nothing but blood. Tissue TCR repertoires likely differ from those found in blood. Represented genetic and exposure-history diversity was restricted by having few donors. Generation probability values for non-shared clonotypes were lower than those for clonotypes shared by all four donors.

The naive CD8 subset, CD45RO-negative cells positively selected for CCR7, excluded terminally differentiated effector memory CD45RA+ cells. The CDR3 has 15 residues. The V gene's germline CDR1 is MNHNY and CDR2 SVGAGI (reference sequence). V lost 2 bases to trimming and J lost 4 bases; unmatched junction nucleotides: 4. This clone was observed a single time. Its antigen is unidentified. The TCR originated in a man aged 18 to 35 in good health. The chain joins TRBV6-6 to TRBJ2-7; 11 bases align to TRBD2. The source material was naive CD8+ T cells sorted from blood. CDR3 residues: CASSYEASGGYEQYF. CDR3 sequence (DNA): TGTGCCAGCAGTTACGAGGCTAGCGGGGGGTACGAGCAGTACTTC.